This TCR beta chain was retrieved from a study of PD-1 blockade in classical Hodgkin lymphoma. Profiled with immunoSEQ multiplex PCR; TCRdb holds only in-frame clones, not every one. This sample yields roughly 40,000 clones, of which 70% to 80% are seen a single time; less than 4% belongs to the top ten. At least ten counts were recorded for this clone. Its target is unknown. Whole-study results and caveats: Patients with an early start, nivolumab under 1 year after ASCT, were excluded. Researchers reported that CD4+ TCR diversity, though not CD8+, rose significantly by C4D1.

Every patient was affected by relapse after autologous stem cell transplantation, while exposure to brentuximab vedotin was not uniform. The V end lost 3 bases, the J end lost 4 bases, and 10 bases lay between the germline ends. The CDR3 length is 13 residues. Germline lookup yields CDR1 SGHRS and CDR2 YFSETQ. This receptor was obtained from a human donor with classical Hodgkin lymphoma. The sample was peripheral blood mononuclear cells (PBMCs), taken at baseline. This chain connects TRBV5-1 to TRBJ1-1; a possible D gene is TRBD1 (5 bases). The DNA for the CDR3 is TGCGCCAGCAGCTCTCCGGGGGGCACTGAAGCTTTCTTT. Protein: CASSSPGGTEAFF.